A single sample gave rise to the 5 T cell receptor beta chains below, sequenced in a study of neoadjuvant nivolumab and ipilimumab in lung cancer. TCRdb's table, derived via immunoSEQ multiplex PCR, lists solely in-frame clones and lacks some. The table lists fewer than 20,000 clones, 60% to 80% of them singletons, with around 10% in the top ten. The sample was tumor tissue, taken after neoadjuvant nivolumab, alone or with ipilimumab, at or shortly before surgery. These receptors all come from an adult with non-small cell lung cancer.

The genes are TRBV7-2 and TRBJ2-3; TRBD2 agrees at 7 bases. Germline V lookup: CDR1 SGHTA, CDR2 FQGNSA. J was trimmed by 1 base and V by 1 base; bases with no gene match: 8. This CDR3 has 17 amino acids. The CDR3 is CASSLDKRGLRTDTQYF. The CDR3 DNA reads as TGTGCCAGCAGCTTAGATAAGCGGGGATTGCGCACAGATACGCAGTATTTT.

This chain connects TRBV30 to TRBJ2-5, with 7 bases fitting TRBD2. The CDR3 runs to 14 residues. Trimming removed 1 base from V and 0 bases from J; junction bases left unmatched: 2. CDR1 is GTSNPN and CDR2 is SVGIG in the germline V gene (reference sequence). CDR3 in amino acids: CAWSAGRYQETQYF. The CDR3 DNA follows: TGTGCCTGGAGTGCCGGGAGGTACCAAGAGACCCAGTACTTC.

J is TRBJ1-6 and V is TRBV9; TRBD1 might be the D (5 bases). Germline V gene sequence: CDR1 SGDLS, CDR2 YYNGEE. There are 16 residues in the CDR3. With 1 base removed from V and 5 bases from J, the gap between germline ends came to 13 bases. CDR3 region: CASSVRPGGDNSPLHF. The CDR3 nucleotides are TGTGCCAGCAGCGTAAGGCCAGGAGGGGATAATTCACCCCTCCACTTT. Full variable domain (outside the CDR3, taken from reference TRBV9 and TRBJ1-6): DSGVTQTPKHLITATGQRVTLRCSPRSGDLSVYWYQQSLDQGLQFLIQYYNGEERAKGNILERFSAQQFPDLHSELNLSSLELGDSALYFCASSVRPGGDNSPLHFGNGTRLTVT.

In nucleotides, the CDR3 is TGTGCCAGCAGGGAACGAGACCTTGGAAACACCATATATTTT. Translated, it gives CASRERDLGNTIYF. The chain couples TRBV6-1 to TRBJ1-3; D gene unclear. Trimming shortened V by 6 bases and J by 3 bases, and 12 bases separated the two germline ends. This CDR3 contains 14 residues. Germline lookup yields CDR1 MNHNS and CDR2 SASEGT.

This clone came up once. The V call is TRBV27, the J call TRBJ2-2, with D possibly matching TRBD2 (6 bases). This CDR3 contains 13 residues. V was pared by 5 bases and J by 15 bases, with 19 bases between. Per germline, CDR1 MNHEY and CDR2 SMNVEV (reference sequence). The CDR3 protein is CASSPNGRGMLFF. The CDR3 region has the DNA TGTGCCAGCAGTCCAAACGGTCGGGGGATGTTGTTTTTT.